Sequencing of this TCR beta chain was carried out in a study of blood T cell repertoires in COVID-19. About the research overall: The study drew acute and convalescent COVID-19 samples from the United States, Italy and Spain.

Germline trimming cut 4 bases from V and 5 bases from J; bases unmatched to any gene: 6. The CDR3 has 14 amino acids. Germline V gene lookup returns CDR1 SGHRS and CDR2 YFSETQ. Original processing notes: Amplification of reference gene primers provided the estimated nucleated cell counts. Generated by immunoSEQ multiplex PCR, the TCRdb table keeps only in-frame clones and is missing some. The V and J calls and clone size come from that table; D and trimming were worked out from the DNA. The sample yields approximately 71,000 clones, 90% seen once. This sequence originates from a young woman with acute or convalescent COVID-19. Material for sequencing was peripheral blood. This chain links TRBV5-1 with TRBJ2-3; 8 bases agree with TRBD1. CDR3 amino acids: CASSIGQGGDTQYF. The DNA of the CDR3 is TGCGCCAGCAGCATCGGACAGGGAGGAGATACGCAGTATTTT.